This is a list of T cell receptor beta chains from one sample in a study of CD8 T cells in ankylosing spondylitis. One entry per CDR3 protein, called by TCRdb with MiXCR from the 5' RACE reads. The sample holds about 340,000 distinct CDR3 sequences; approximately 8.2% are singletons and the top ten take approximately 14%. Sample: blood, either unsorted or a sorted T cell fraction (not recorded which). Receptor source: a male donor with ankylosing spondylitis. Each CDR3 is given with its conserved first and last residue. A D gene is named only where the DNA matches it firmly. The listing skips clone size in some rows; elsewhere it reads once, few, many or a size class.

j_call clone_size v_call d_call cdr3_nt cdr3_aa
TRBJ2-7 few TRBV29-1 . TGCAGCGTTGAAGTCTTAGGGGCGTCAAAGCAGTACTTC CSVEVLGASKQYF
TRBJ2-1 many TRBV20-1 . TGCAGTGCTAGAGATCCCGCATATAGGGAGCAGTTCTTC CSARDPAYREQFF
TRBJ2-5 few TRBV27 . TGTGCCAGCGGCCCGATCGGACCCCGAGAGACCCAGTACTTC CASGPIGPRETQYF
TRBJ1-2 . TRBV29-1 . TGCAGCGTATTCCTCGGGGCGGGCTACACCTTC CSVFLGAGYTF
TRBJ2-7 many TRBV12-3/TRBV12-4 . TGTGCCAGCAGTTTTCGGCGCGAGCAGTACTTC CASSFRREQYF
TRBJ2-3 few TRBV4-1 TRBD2 TGCGCCAGCAGCCAGCCACTAGCGGGAGTCAGGGATACGCAGTATTTT CASSQPLAGVRDTQYF
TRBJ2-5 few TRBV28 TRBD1 TGTGCCACCCGACAGGGAGAGACCCAGTACTTC CATRQGETQYF
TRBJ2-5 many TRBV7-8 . TGTGCCAGCAGCTTAACCCCGGGAGAGACCCAGTACTTC CASSLTPGETQYF
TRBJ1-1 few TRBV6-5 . TGTGCCAGCAGTTACCACAGCGCGTTTCGTGAAGCTTTCTTT CASSYHSAFREAFF
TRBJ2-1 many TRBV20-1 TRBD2 TGCAGTGCTAACGGGAGGTATGATGAGCAGTTCTTC CSANGRYDEQFF
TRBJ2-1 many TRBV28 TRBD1 TGTGCCAGCAGGTCTGGACAGGGGTCCTACAATGAGCAGTTCTTC CASRSGQGSYNEQFF
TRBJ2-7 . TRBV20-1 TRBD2 TGCAGTGCTAGAGATCGGACTAGCGAAACCCCGAACCCCTACGAGCAGTACTTC CSARDRTSETPNPYEQYF
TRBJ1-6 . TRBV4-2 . TGTGCCAGCAGCCAAGATCCGGGGTTAGGCTCACCCCTCCACTTT CASSQDPGLGSPLHF
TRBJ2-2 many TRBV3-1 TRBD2 TGTGCCAGCAGCCCTTTTGGGACTAGCGGGAACACCGGGGAGCTGTTTTTT CASSPFGTSGNTGELFF
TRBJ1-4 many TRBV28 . TGTGCCAGCAGCCCTGGGACAATGGGAAATGAAAAACTGTTTTTT CASSPGTMGNEKLFF
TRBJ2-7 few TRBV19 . TGTGCCAGTAGTATAGGACTGAATTGGGCCTACGAGCAGTACTTC CASSIGLNWAYEQYF